These T cell receptor beta chains were read from a single sample in a study of T cells in Graves' hyperthyroidism and ophthalmopathy. Using its own MiXCR run on the multiplex PCR reads, TCRdb lists one record per CDR3 protein. The repertoire holds some 300,000 distinct CDR3 sequences, with about 14% as singletons. The material sequenced was blood. Receptor source: a woman between 25 and 40 years old with Graves' hyperthyroidism that later progressed to Graves' ophthalmopathy. Each CDR3 is given with its conserved first and last residue. Fields, in order: D gene, V gene, J gene, clone size, CDR3 protein, CDR3 DNA. D genes are given only for firm matches. Not all rows give a size; the values are once, few, many and, for expanded clones, a class.

-,TRBV27,TRBJ2-7,-,CASSHGGSAYEQYF,TGTGCCAGCAGCCACGGGGGCAGCGCCTACGAGCAGTACTTC
-,TRBV29-1,TRBJ2-1,few,CSVTDFNSYNEQFF,TGCAGCGTGACGGACTTTAACTCCTACAATGAGCAGTTCTTC
-,TRBV4-3,TRBJ1-2,few,CASSQDWASIPYGYTF,TGCGCCAGCAGCCAAGATTGGGCTTCTATCCCCTATGGCTACACCTTC
-,TRBV5-1,TRBJ1-6,few,CASSLVGAYSPLHF,TGCGCCAGCAGCTTGGTAGGGGCTTATTCACCCCTCCACTTT
TRBD2,TRBV27,TRBJ2-3,many,CASSVGLAGGWDTQYF,TGTGCCAGCAGTGTGGGACTAGCGGGAGGGTGGGATACGCAGTATTTT
-,TRBV9,TRBJ2-7,few,CASSPQVGRALPYEQYF,TGTGCCAGCAGCCCCCAGGTGGGGCGGGCACTCCCCTACGAGCAGTACTTC
TRBD1,TRBV6-1,TRBJ2-7,-,CASLKLAGGSYEQYF,TGTGCCAGCCTGAAATTGGCAGGGGGTTCCTACGAGCAGTACTTC
-,TRBV7-8,TRBJ1-3,many,CASSPGVSGNTIYF,TGTGCCAGCAGCCCTGGAGTCTCTGGAAACACCATATATTTT
TRBD1,TRBV27,TRBJ1-1,-,CASRPGGGNTEAFF,TGTGCCAGCAGACCAGGGGGGGGGAACACTGAAGCTTTCTTT
TRBD2,TRBV27,TRBJ2-5,many,CASSLTSGDFLETQYF,TGTGCCAGCAGTCTGACTAGCGGGGACTTCCTTGAGACCCAGTACTTC
-,TRBV19,TRBJ1-1,few,CASSIRENTEAFF,TGTGCCAGTAGTATACGAGAGAACACTGAAGCTTTCTTT
-,TRBV7-8,TRBJ2-3,-,CASSLNVRQSTDTQYF,TGTGCCAGCAGCTTAAACGTCCGTCAAAGCACAGATACGCAGTATTTT
-,TRBV12-3/TRBV12-4,TRBJ2-7,few,CASSLGGGQYEQYF,TGTGCCAGCAGTTTAGGAGGGGGGCAGTACGAGCAGTACTTC
-,TRBV5-4,TRBJ2-2,-,CASSWGPGPPLTGELFF,TGTGCCAGCAGCTGGGGGCCGGGACCACCTCTCACCGGGGAGCTGTTTTTT
-,TRBV28,TRBJ1-3,many,CASSFGGGSGNTIYF,TGTGCCAGCAGTTTCGGGGGGGGCTCTGGAAACACCATATATTTT
TRBD2,TRBV27,TRBJ2-1,many,CASTTTSGRPDPSYNEQFF,TGTGCCAGCACCACAACTAGCGGGAGGCCGGACCCGTCCTACAATGAGCAGTTCTTC
-,TRBV9,TRBJ1-1,-,CASGPLTEAFF,TGTGCCAGCGGACCGCTCACTGAAGCTTTCTTT
-,TRBV6-1,TRBJ2-7,few,CASTPKFPARESPYEQYF,TGTGCCAGCACCCCAAAGTTCCCAGCCCGGGAGAGTCCCTACGAGCAGTACTTC
-,TRBV7-2,TRBJ2-7,many,CASSRGLTYEQYF,TGTGCCAGCAGCAGAGGCCTTACCTACGAGCAGTACTTC
TRBD2,TRBV6-1,TRBJ2-3,-,CASSPGLAGSTDTQYF,TGTGCCAGCAGTCCCGGCCTAGCGGGGTCCACAGATACGCAGTATTTT
-,TRBV6-2/TRBV6-3,TRBJ2-5,few,CASSYPRGQETQYF,TGTGCCAGCAGTTACCCCCGAGGTCAAGAGACCCAGTACTTC
TRBD1,TRBV6-1,TRBJ2-7,-,CASSASGTGAYEQYF,TGTGCCAGCAGTGCGTCCGGGACAGGAGCCTACGAGCAGTACTTC
-,TRBV30,TRBJ1-2,once,CAWIWGPEGYTF,TGTGCCTGGATTTGGGGGCCGGAAGGCTACACCTTC
TRBD2,TRBV20-1,TRBJ2-3,many,CSASGRANTDTQYF,TGCAGTGCTAGCGGGAGGGCAAACACAGATACGCAGTATTTT
-,TRBV30,TRBJ2-5,many,CAWSTSGETQYF,TGTGCCTGGAGCACCAGCGGGGAGACCCAGTACTTC
-,TRBV30,TRBJ1-2,many,CAWSVDLEDGYTF,TGTGCCTGGAGTGTAGACCTGGAGGATGGCTACACCTTC
TRBD1,TRBV25-1,TRBJ1-1,many,CASSEAGTGFTEAFF,TGTGCCAGCAGTGAAGCCGGGACAGGGTTCACTGAAGCTTTCTTT
-,TRBV30,TRBJ2-5,many,CAWSLGDQETQYF,TGTGCCTGGAGTTTAGGTGATCAAGAGACCCAGTACTTC
TRBD1,TRBV19,TRBJ1-4,many,CASSTGQGYEKLFF,TGTGCCAGTAGTACCGGACAGGGCTATGAAAAACTGTTTTTT
-,TRBV28,TRBJ2-1,many,CASSLIDRLLNEQFF,TGTGCCAGCTCGCTCATTGACAGATTGCTAAATGAGCAGTTCTTC
-,TRBV27,TRBJ2-7,many,CASSLLQGSYEQYF,TGTGCCAGCAGTTTACTACAGGGCTCCTACGAGCAGTACTTC
-,TRBV11-2,TRBJ1-1,many,CASSRSGQPNTEAFF,TGTGCCAGCAGCCGTTCCGGACAGCCGAACACTGAAGCTTTCTTT
TRBD1,TRBV5-1,TRBJ2-1,many,CASSLEGDRPNEQFF,TGCGCCAGCAGCTTGGAGGGGGACAGGCCCAATGAGCAGTTCTTC
-,TRBV7-3,TRBJ2-1,many,CASRGAGSNEQFF,TGTGCCTCACGGGGGGCCGGGAGTAATGAGCAGTTCTTC
TRBD2,TRBV18,TRBJ2-6,many,CASSPNGGAQNSGANVLTF,TGTGCCAGCTCACCCAACGGGGGGGCCCAAAACTCTGGGGCCAACGTCCTGACTTTC
-,TRBV24-1,TRBJ2-1,few,CATSDSGTLYNEQFF,TGTGCCACCAGTGATTCTGGGACACTATACAATGAGCAGTTCTTC
-,TRBV27,TRBJ2-2,many,CASSFGDTGELFF,TGTGCCAGCAGTTTTGGGGACACCGGGGAGCTGTTTTTT
TRBD2,TRBV28,TRBJ2-3,-,CASSVRRGGRRTDTQYF,TGTGCCAGCAGTGTACGTAGGGGCGGGAGAAGAACAGATACGCAGTATTTT
TRBD2,TRBV3-1,TRBJ2-1,-,CASSANWTSGTYNEQFF,TGTGCCAGCAGCGCTAACTGGACTAGCGGGACCTACAATGAGCAGTTCTTC
-,TRBV29-1,TRBJ2-3,few,CSVFIGINTDTQYF,TGCAGCGTTTTCATAGGGATCAACACAGATACGCAGTATTTT
TRBD1,TRBV7-9,TRBJ2-3,many,CASSSGQGETDTQYF,TGTGCCAGCAGCTCCGGACAGGGCGAGACAGATACGCAGTATTTT
TRBD2,TRBV13,TRBJ2-5,many,CASSLRLAGAYQETQYF,TGTGCCAGCAGCCTCAGACTAGCGGGAGCTTACCAAGAGACCCAGTACTTC
TRBD2,TRBV18,TRBJ2-1,-,CASSPGLAVEQFF,TGTGCCAGCTCACCCGGACTAGCGGTTGAGCAGTTCTTC
-,TRBV5-6,TRBJ2-5,-,CASSLERGGETQYF,TGTGCCAGCAGCTTGGAAAGGGGTGGGGAGACCCAGTACTTC
TRBD2,TRBV4-1,TRBJ2-5,many,CASSLRLAGGPDQETQYF,TGCGCCAGCAGCCTTAGACTAGCGGGAGGGCCTGACCAAGAGACCCAGTACTTC
-,TRBV28,TRBJ1-2,-,CASSPTQVRGYTF,TGTGCCAGCAGTCCGACACAGGTGCGTGGCTACACCTTC
TRBD2,TRBV11-2,TRBJ2-5,few,CASRPLAGVGETQYF,TGTGCCAGCAGGCCACTAGCGGGAGTTGGAGAGACCCAGTACTTC
TRBD1,TRBV6-2/TRBV6-3,TRBJ2-7,-,CASSPGQGPSYSYEQYF,TGTGCCAGCAGCCCAGGACAGGGCCCTTCCTACTCCTACGAGCAGTACTTC
-,TRBV9,TRBJ2-7,many,CASSVDPESSIYEQYF,TGTGCCAGCAGCGTAGACCCGGAGTCATCCATCTACGAGCAGTACTTC
-,TRBV6-1,TRBJ2-3,many,CASSGSFGDTQYF,TGTGCCAGCTCCGGGTCCTTTGGGGATACGCAGTATTTT
TRBD1,TRBV4-2,TRBJ2-7,few,CASSEAGTGSYEQYF,TGTGCCAGCAGCGAAGCCGGGACAGGGTCCTACGAGCAGTACTTC
-,TRBV5-4,TRBJ1-1,many,CASSPRQENTEAFF,TGTGCCAGCAGCCCCCGACAGGAGAACACTGAAGCTTTCTTT
-,TRBV9,TRBJ2-5,-,CASTRGDHQETQYF,TGTGCCAGTACAAGGGGCGACCACCAAGAGACCCAGTACTTC
-,TRBV4-1,TRBJ2-2,few,CASSQDPGELFF,TGCGCCAGCAGCCAAGATCCCGGGGAGCTGTTTTTT
TRBD2,TRBV12-3/TRBV12-4,TRBJ2-1,many,CASSFGRGLAEEYEQFF,TGTGCCAGCAGTTTCGGGAGGGGACTAGCGGAAGAGTATGAGCAGTTCTTC
-,TRBV2,TRBJ2-5,-,CASSEAGGTQYF,TGTGCCAGCAGTGAGGCCGGGGGTACCCAGTACTTC
TRBD2,TRBV20-1,TRBJ2-5,many,CSVPGAGVATQYF,TGCAGTGTACCGGGTGCGGGAGTTGCGACCCAGTACTTC
-,TRBV4-2,TRBJ2-7,many,CASSQDQNHEQYF,TGTGCCAGCAGCCAAGACCAAAACCACGAGCAGTACTTC
-,TRBV9,TRBJ1-2,few,CASSLEQDGYTF,TGCGCCAGCAGCTTAGAACAGGATGGCTACACCTTC